The 28 T cell receptor beta chains below come from one sample, sequenced in a study of cytomegalovirus exposure and HLA in healthy donors. PCR amplification relied on 60 Vbeta primers (plus 13 Jbeta primers). The repertoire was sequenced with immunoSEQ multiplex PCR; TCRdb's copy has only in-frame clones and lacks some. The sample consists of under 150,000 clones, 78% of them appearing once. Sequenced: PBMCs. Every receptor here comes from a male donor in good health and CMV-seronegative.

The sample holds a few counts of this clone. V usage is TRBV4-1 and J usage is TRBJ2-1; TRBD2 agrees at 11 bases. CDR1 MGHRA and CDR2 YSYEKL come from the germline V gene. The CDR3 sequence is 15 residues long. J was trimmed by 4 bases and V by 1 base; bases with no gene match: 0. As DNA, the CDR3 is TGCGCCAGCAGCCAAGTAGCGGGGGGGTACAATGAGCAGTTCTTC. Protein product: CASSQVAGGYNEQFF.

Of note for this clone: Other DNA sequences within the sample encode an identical CDR3. This sequence joins TRBV19 and TRBJ1-4, with 10 bases matching TRBD1. CDR3 length: 13 residues. The J segment lost 8 bases and the V segment lost 9 bases, leaving 6 bases of the junction unmatched. Germline V gene lookup returns CDR1 LNHDA and CDR2 SQIVND (reference sequence). Written as DNA, the CDR3 is TGTGCCAGCAAAGGGACAGGGGTCGAAAAACTGTTTTTT. Translating it yields CASKGTGVEKLFF.

The chain has TRBV19 and TRBJ1-1, with a possible D match to TRBD1 (5 bases). Germline CDR1 is LNHDA and CDR2 is SQIVND (reference sequence). The CDR3 has 14 residues. The germline V and J ends were trimmed by 6 bases and 8 bases, with 19 bases remaining between them. The CDR3 loop is CASSRASLFSEAFF. The CDR3 coding sequence is TGTGCCAGTAGCAGGGCGTCTCTCTTTTCCGAAGCTTTCTTT.

This clone showed up just once. The chain combines TRBV6-5 with TRBJ1-2, with D maybe TRBD1 (6 bases). In germline, CDR1 is MNHEY, CDR2 SVGAGI. This CDR3 comprises 15 residues. V lost 7 bases to trimming and J lost 0 bases, with 15 bases between them. The CDR3 protein is CASNMDRSSNYGYTF. The CDR3 nucleotides read TGTGCCAGCAACATGGACAGATCTTCTAACTATGGCTACACCTTC.

The chain links TRBV19 to TRBJ2-3, with TRBD1 identical over 8 bases. From germline, CDR1 is LNHDA and CDR2 SQIVND (reference sequence). With V trimmed by 3 bases and J by 0 bases, 2 bases remained unmatched. The CDR3 is made up of 15 amino acids. CDR3 sequence (DNA): TGTGCCAGTAGTATGACAGGGGCGAGCACAGATACGCAGTATTTT. This gives the protein CASSMTGASTDTQYF.

The J gene is TRBJ2-7, the V gene TRBV19, with 8 bases aligning to TRBD1. V shed 6 bases, J shed 0 bases, and the junction held 4 bases outside the gene matches. This CDR3 is 14 amino acids long. Germline V gene data show CDR1 as LNHDA and CDR2 as SQIVND (reference sequence). The CDR3 reads CASRRQGSSYEQYF. The CDR3 coding sequence is TGTGCCAGTAGAAGACAGGGGAGCTCCTACGAGCAGTACTTC.

The CDR3, as DNA: TGTGCCACCAGCAGAGTCGCGGGGGCGGGGGGGGCCAACGTCCTGACTTTC. Translation: CATSRVAGAGGANVLTF. V is TRBV15 and J is TRBJ2-6, with TRBD2 as a possible D gene (7 bases). Germline loops: CDR1 LNHNV, CDR2 YYDKDF (reference sequence). The CDR3 length is 17 residues. V shed 1 base and J shed 4 bases, with 14 bases lying between them.

The rearrangement joins TRBV5-1 to TRBJ2-7, with a weak D call TRBD2 (6 bases). The germline V gene encodes CDR1 SGHRS and CDR2 YFSETQ. Trimming took off 0 bases at V and 0 bases at J, with 7 bases between the two ends. The CDR3 is 14 amino acids. CDR3 sequence (DNA): TGCGCCAGCAGCTTGGCCGGGAGCTCCTACGAGCAGTACTTC. It translates to CASSLAGSSYEQYF. Full variable domain (rest looked up from reference TRBV5-1 and TRBJ2-7): KAGVTQTPRYLIKTRGQQVTLSCSPISGHRSVSWYQQTPGQGLQFLFEYFSETQRNKGNFPGRFSGRQFSNSRSEMNVSTLELGDSALYLCASSLAGSSYEQYFGPGTRLTVT.

The chain is built from TRBV7-6 and TRBJ2-1; 8 bases fit TRBD2. The CDR3 has 22 amino acids. The J segment lost 1 base and the V segment lost 2 bases, leaving 22 bases of the junction unmatched. Per germline, CDR1 SGHVS and CDR2 FNYEAQ. This CDR3 is CASSLLTSGPTKGIGSYNEQFF. The CDR3 DNA reads as TGTGCCAGCAGCTTACTAACTAGCGGACCAACTAAGGGGATCGGGTCCTACAATGAGCAGTTCTTC.

The rearrangement links TRBV19 to TRBJ2-3; the match to TRBD2 covers 9 bases. The CDR3 spans 16 residues. Trimming removed 7 bases from V and 2 bases from J; junction bases left unmatched: 10. Germline V gene data show CDR1 as LNHDA and CDR2 as SQIVND (reference sequence). CDR3 in amino acids: CASTNLGTSITDTQYF. CDR3 sequence (DNA): TGTGCCAGTACCAACCTGGGGACTAGCATCACAGATACGCAGTATTTT.

V usage is TRBV7-9 and J usage is TRBJ2-7, with D hard to call. Germline V gives CDR1 SEHNR, CDR2 FQNEAQ (reference sequence). Between the trimmed V and J ends, which lost 2 bases and 4 bases, there was a span of 12 bases. CDR3 size: 14 residues. The CDR3 coding sequence is TGTGCCAGCAGCTTATCGTCGGTGTCATACGAGCAGTACTTC. Translated, it gives CASSLSSVSYEQYF. Together with reference TRBV7-9 and TRBJ2-7, the CDR3 gives the full variable domain: DTGVSQNPRHKITKRGQNVTFRCDPISEHNRLYWYRQTLGQGPEFLTYFQNEAQLEKSRLLSDRFSAERPKGSFSTLEIQRTEQGDSAMYLCASSLSSVSYEQYFGPGTRLTVT.

This clone was recorded only once. The J gene is TRBJ1-4, the V gene TRBV29-1; TRBD1 agrees at 9 bases. The CDR3 contains 15 residues. The ends lost 3 bases at V and 3 bases at J; junction bases unmatched: 5. Germline V gives CDR1 SQVTM, CDR2 ANQGSEA. CDR3 sequence reads: CSVEDTGGPNEKLFF. DNA of the CDR3: TGCAGCGTTGAGGACACAGGGGGCCCTAATGAAAAACTGTTTTTT.

This clone was recorded once. The chain couples TRBV9 to TRBJ2-5, with D perhaps TRBD1 (5 bases). This CDR3 is built from 14 residues. With 0 bases removed from V and 2 bases from J, the gap between germline ends came to 8 bases. Germline values: CDR1 SGDLS, CDR2 YYNGEE. The CDR3 region is CASSVGRVQETQYF. The DNA of the CDR3 is TGTGCCAGCAGCGTAGGCAGGGTACAAGAGACCCAGTACTTC.

The count of this clone is one. The CDR3 here is CASSSRRNTEAFF. The CDR3 coding sequence is TGTGCCAGCAGTTCACGGAGGAACACTGAAGCTTTCTTT. V and J are TRBV27 and TRBJ1-1; no clear D gene. This CDR3 region has 13 residues. The germline gives CDR1 MNHEY, CDR2 SMNVEV (reference sequence). V lost 4 bases, J lost 1 base, and 7 bases lay in between.

This chain connects TRBV27 to TRBJ2-5; a possible D gene is TRBD1 (6 bases). V was shortened by 5 bases and J by 5 bases, with 15 bases between the two germline ends. From germline, CDR1 is MNHEY and CDR2 SMNVEV (reference sequence). The CDR3 extends over 14 amino acids. CDR3 in amino acids: CASSTTGMLETQYF. DNA of the CDR3: TGTGCCAGCAGTACTACAGGGATGCTGGAGACCCAGTACTTC.

This clone showed up just a few times. The rearrangement joins TRBV4-3 to TRBJ2-3, with D unresolved. Germline V lookup: CDR1 LGHNA, CDR2 YSLEER. The length of the CDR3 is 17 residues. V lost 0 bases to trimming and J lost 4 bases, with 17 bases between them. CDR3 sequence: CASSQDKVALGPDTQYF. DNA for the CDR3: TGCGCCAGCAGCCAAGATAAAGTTGCACTGGGCCCAGATACGCAGTATTTT.

Concerning this clone itself: This sample includes further DNA sequences coding for the same CDR3. V and J are TRBV7-3 and TRBJ2-1; 11 bases map to TRBD2. Germline V lookup: CDR1 SGHTA, CDR2 FQGTGA. CDR3 length equals 15 residues. With V trimmed by 2 bases and J by 7 bases, 4 bases remained unmatched. The CDR3 DNA sequence: TGTGCCAGCAGCTTACTAGCGGGGGGTTTTAATGAGCAGTTCTTC. Translation: CASSLLAGGFNEQFF.

This clone has only a few counts. The gene calls are TRBV4-1 and TRBJ1-4; no reliable D call. The V end was cut by 4 bases, the J end by 0 bases, with 15 bases between. Germline CDR1 MGHRA, CDR2 YSYEKL. The CDR3 runs 17 residues. The CDR3: CASSLFSTLATNEKLFF. CDR3 sequence (DNA): TGCGCCAGCAGCCTTTTTAGCACGCTGGCAACTAATGAAAAACTGTTTTTT.

DNA for the CDR3: TGCGCCAGCAGCCAAGAGGGGGCGGAAGCTTTCTTT. This translates into CASSQEGAEAFF. This rearrangement joins TRBV4-1 to TRBJ1-1; D is perhaps TRBD1 (6 bases). The germline V gene encodes CDR1 MGHRA and CDR2 YSYEKL. Trimming stripped 0 bases from V and 8 bases from J, with 7 bases between. This CDR3 has 12 amino acids.

This clone has just a few counts. The gene calls are TRBV7-9 and TRBJ2-3; TRBD2 matches 8 bases. The CDR3 contains 15 residues. V lost 3 bases and J lost 1; bases outside the gene matches: 3. Germline V CDR1 and CDR2: SEHNR, FQNEAQ (reference sequence). CDR3 amino acids: CASSFAGGRTDTQYF. In DNA, the CDR3 is TGTGCCAGCAGCTTCGCGGGGGGCCGCACAGATACGCAGTATTTT.

This chain connects TRBV5-4 to TRBJ2-5; 8 bases line up with TRBD2. This CDR3 has 20 amino acids. Trimming removed 7 bases from V and 5 bases from J; junction bases left unmatched: 28. Germline V CDR1 and CDR2: SGHNT, YYREEE (reference sequence). The CDR3 protein is CASRPGVREGGPPRMETQYF. The CDR3 DNA follows: TGTGCCAGCCGCCCTGGGGTACGGGAGGGAGGGCCCCCAAGGATGGAGACCCAGTACTTC.

This chain joins TRBV7-2 and TRBJ1-1, with 7 positions matching TRBD1. The germline gives CDR1 SGHTA, CDR2 FQGNSA. The J segment lost 1 base and the V segment lost 4 bases, leaving 9 bases of the junction unmatched. The CDR3 has 16 residues. DNA of the CDR3: TGTGCCAGCAGCTCGGGACAGCCCGGGGCGAACACTGAAGCTTTCTTT. Its translation is CASSSGQPGANTEAFF.

V is TRBV25-1 and J is TRBJ1-5; D unresolved. The germline V gene encodes CDR1 MGHDK and CDR2 SYGVNS. The CDR3 is 16 residues long. V was clipped by 3 bases and J by 0 bases, with 12 bases between them. This CDR3 reads CASSDQKGVSNQPQHF. The CDR3 nucleotides read TGTGCCAGCAGTGACCAAAAGGGAGTTAGCAATCAGCCCCAGCATTTT. Looking up the rest from reference TRBV25-1 and TRBJ1-5 gives the full variable domain: EADIYQTPRYLVIGTGKKITLECSQTMGHDKMYWYQQDPGMELHLIHYSYGVNSTEKGDLSSESTVSRIRTEHFPLTLESARPSHTSQYLCASSDQKGVSNQPQHFGDGTRLSIL.

This clone was counted a single time. J is TRBJ2-7 and V is TRBV30; 7 bases map to TRBD2. Germline-derived CDR1 and CDR2 are GTSNPN and SVGIG (reference sequence). The CDR3 covers 14 residues. J gave up 5 bases and V 0 bases, and 7 bases lay outside the gene matches. CDR3 nucleotides: TGTGCCTGGAGTGTACTGAGTCTAGCGGACGAGCAGTACTTC. Translated, it gives CAWSVLSLADEQYF.

This clone was seen more than once but under ten times. CDR3 bases: TGTGCCAGCAGCTCGGGGATGAACACTGAAGCTTTCTTT. Its translation: CASSSGMNTEAFF. The chain links TRBV7-8 to TRBJ1-1; D gene uncertain. V lost 4 bases, J lost 0 bases, and 6 bases lay in between. The V gene's germline CDR1 is SGHVS and CDR2 FQNEAQ. The CDR3 loop spans 13 amino acids.

To note about this clone: The sample contains more than one DNA sequence encoding this CDR3. J is TRBJ2-5 and V is TRBV7-3, with D possibly TRBD2 on 6 matching bases. V was pared by 3 bases and J by 4 bases, with 12 bases between. This CDR3 region has 14 residues. The germline gives CDR1 SGHTA, CDR2 FQGTGA. CDR3 DNA sequence: TGTGCCAGCAGCTTTGGGGGGTTGGGAGAGACCCAGTACTTC. Its translation is CASSFGGLGETQYF.

This clone was found a few times. The genes are TRBV9 and TRBJ2-2; 7 bases match TRBD2. Germline-derived CDR1 and CDR2 are SGDLS and YYNGEE. J lost 0 bases, V lost 0 bases, and 8 bases had no gene match. The CDR3 length is 18 residues. The CDR3 DNA follows: TGTGCCAGCAGCGTAGATGGGGGTGGGGGGGCGAACACCGGGGAGCTGTTTTTT. Protein: CASSVDGGGGANTGELFF.

The chain has TRBV6-5 and TRBJ2-7; D is possibly TRBD2 (6 bases). This CDR3 is built from 12 residues. With 8 bases removed from V and 4 bases from J, the gap between germline ends came to 12 bases. Germline assignment: CDR1 MNHEY and CDR2 SVGAGI. In DNA form, the CDR3 reads TGTGCCAGCGGCGGGACCCTATACGAGCAGTACTTC. Amino acids: CASGGTLYEQYF.